The 3 T cell receptor beta chains listed next were all sequenced from one sample in a study of shared clonotypes between healthy human individuals. Sequencing used immunoSEQ multiplex PCR; TCRdb keeps in-frame clones, though not all of them. This sample has roughly 1,500,000 clones, with approximately 98.5% found just once. Sequencing was done on a sample of naive CD4+ T cells sorted from blood. Subset reported: CD45RA+ positively selected. The receptors originated from a man aged 25 to 40 in good health.

This clone came up a few times. This chain uses TRBV7-2 with TRBJ1-5; D unclear. The CDR3 consists of 14 residues. The germline gives CDR1 SGHTA, CDR2 FQGNSA. The ends were cut back, 1 base at V and 7 bases at J, with 11 bases in the middle. CDR3 protein: CASSLVAARQPQHF. DNA for the CDR3: TGTGCCAGCAGCTTAGTAGCCGCGAGACAGCCCCAGCATTTT.

This sequence joins TRBV19 and TRBJ2-1, with D perhaps being TRBD1 or TRBD2 (5 bases each). V gave up 1 base and J gave up 5 bases, with 15 bases separating them. This CDR3 spans 16 amino acids. CDR1 and CDR2 (germline): LNHDA, SQIVND (reference sequence). Here the CDR3 DNA reads TGTGCCAGTAGTATAGTAAAGGGGACCTCTCACAATGAGCAGTTCTTC. Its translation is CASSIVKGTSHNEQFF.

The J gene is TRBJ2-3, the V gene TRBV5-1, with 10 bases that match TRBD2. V shed 5 bases, J shed 0 bases, and the junction held 6 bases outside the gene matches. The V gene's germline CDR1 is SGHRS and CDR2 YFSETQ. This CDR3 spans 16 amino acids. The CDR3 here is CASRPGLAESTDTQYF. The CDR3 nucleotides are TGCGCCAGCAGACCCGGACTAGCGGAAAGCACAGATACGCAGTATTTT. Full variable domain (outside the CDR3, taken from reference TRBV5-1 and TRBJ2-3): KAGVTQTPRYLIKTRGQQVTLSCSPISGHRSVSWYQQTPGQGLQFLFEYFSETQRNKGNFPGRFSGRQFSNSRSEMNVSTLELGDSALYLCASRPGLAESTDTQYFGPGTRLTVL.